The 3 T cell receptor beta chains presented below share a single source sample, sequenced in a study of T cell responses to AZD1222 COVID-19 vaccine. TCRdb's table, derived via immunoSEQ multiplex PCR, lists solely in-frame clones and lacks some. The sample yields fewer than 65,000 clones, about 88% seen once. The starting material was peripheral blood, obtained on day 0 of AZD1222 vaccination. The origin of the receptors is an adult in good health.

This clone showed up just a few times. The V gene is TRBV3-1 (or the pseudogene TRBV3-2), the J gene TRBJ2-7, with D uncertain. The CDR3 is 15 amino acids. V dropped 6 bases and J dropped 3 bases, with 18 bases sitting between them. CDR1 and CDR2 from the germline V gene are LGHDT and YNNKEL (reference sequence). CDR3 sequence reads: CASSPGPSEVYEQYF. The CDR3 DNA reads as TGTGCCAGCAGTCCAGGACCCTCTGAGGTCTACGAGCAGTACTTC.

The gene calls are TRBV5-1 and TRBJ2-2; 10 bases line up with TRBD1. The V gene end was trimmed by 4 bases and the J gene end by 6 bases; junction bases not matched to a gene: 12. This CDR3 has 17 amino acids. Germline V CDR1 and CDR2: SGHRS, YFSETQ. CDR3 nucleotide sequence: TGCGCCAGCAGCGATTCGCCCGGGACAGGGGTGGCCGGGGAGCTGTTTTTT. It encodes CASSDSPGTGVAGELFF.

The chain links TRBV12-3 or TRBV12-4 to TRBJ1-2; D is unclear. The V gene lost 4 bases and the J gene lost 4 bases, with 10 bases spanning the gap. This CDR3 is built from 13 residues. CDR3 DNA sequence: TGTGCCAGCAGTTCCGTCGGACTCTATGGCTACACCTTC. Translated: CASSSVGLYGYTF.